The entry below gives a single TCR beta chain sequence along with its context. The antigen is undetermined. The CDR3 has 11 amino acids. Trimming took 3 bases from V and 8 from J, leaving 7 bases between them. CDR1 and CDR2 from the germline V gene are LGHNA and YNFKEQ. The data originate from a study of CD8 T cells in ankylosing spondylitis. Overall study results and limits: Prior literature has documented some motif variants in synovial fluid and blood from reactive arthritis. A TCR beta motif made of several highly homologous variants seemed typical of ankylosing spondylitis blood. Reportedly, matched ankylosing spondylitis synovial fluid was significantly enriched for disease-linked clones.

Researchers built TCR beta libraries using quantitative 5'-RACE with molecular barcodes. MiXCR, applied by TCRdb to the 5' RACE reads, yields one record per CDR3 protein. The repertoire consists of 100,000 to 150,000 distinct CDR3 sequences, with 17% occurring once and the leading ten covering about 33%. This chain connects TRBV4-2 to TRBJ1-2; no clear D gene. This TCR came from a male donor with ankylosing spondylitis. Sequences were obtained from blood, either unsorted or a sorted T cell fraction (not recorded which). In DNA, the CDR3 is TGTGCCAGCAGCCAGGCTCGAGGCTACACCTTC. Protein product: CASSQARGYTF.